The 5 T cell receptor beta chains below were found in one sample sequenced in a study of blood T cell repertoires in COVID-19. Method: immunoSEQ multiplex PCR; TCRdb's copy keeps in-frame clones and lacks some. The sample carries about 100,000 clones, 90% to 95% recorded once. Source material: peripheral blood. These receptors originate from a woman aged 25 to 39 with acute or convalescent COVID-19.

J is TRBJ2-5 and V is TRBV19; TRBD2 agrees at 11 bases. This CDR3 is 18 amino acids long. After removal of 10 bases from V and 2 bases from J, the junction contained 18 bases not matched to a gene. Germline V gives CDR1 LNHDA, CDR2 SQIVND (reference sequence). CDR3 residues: CATRPGTSGVGAQETQYF. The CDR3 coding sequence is TGTGCCACCAGACCTGGGACTAGCGGAGTGGGAGCGCAAGAGACCCAGTACTTC.

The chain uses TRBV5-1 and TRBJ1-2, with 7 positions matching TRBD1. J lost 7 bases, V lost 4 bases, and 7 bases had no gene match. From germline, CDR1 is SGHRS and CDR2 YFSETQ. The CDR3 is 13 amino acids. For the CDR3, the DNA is TGCGCCAGCAGCGAAGGGACAGAAGCTGGCTACACCTTC. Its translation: CASSEGTEAGYTF. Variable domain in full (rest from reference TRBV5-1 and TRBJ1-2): KAGVTQTPRYLIKTRGQQVTLSCSPISGHRSVSWYQQTPGQGLQFLFEYFSETQRNKGNFPGRFSGRQFSNSRSEMNVSTLELGDSALYLCASSEGTEAGYTFGSGTRLTVV.

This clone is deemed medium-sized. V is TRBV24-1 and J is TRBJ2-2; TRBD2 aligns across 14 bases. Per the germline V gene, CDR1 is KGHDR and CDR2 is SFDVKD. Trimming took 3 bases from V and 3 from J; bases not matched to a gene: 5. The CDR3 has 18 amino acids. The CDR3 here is CATSDAGTSGGYTGELFF. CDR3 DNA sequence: TGTGCCACCAGTGATGCGGGGACTAGCGGGGGTTACACCGGGGAGCTGTTTTTT.

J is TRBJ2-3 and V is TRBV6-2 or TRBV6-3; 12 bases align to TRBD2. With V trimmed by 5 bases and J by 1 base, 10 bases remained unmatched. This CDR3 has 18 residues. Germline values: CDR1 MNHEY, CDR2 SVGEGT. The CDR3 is CASSPLLTSGGRTDTQYF. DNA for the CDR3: TGTGCCAGCAGTCCACTCCTGACTAGCGGGGGCCGCACAGATACGCAGTATTTT.

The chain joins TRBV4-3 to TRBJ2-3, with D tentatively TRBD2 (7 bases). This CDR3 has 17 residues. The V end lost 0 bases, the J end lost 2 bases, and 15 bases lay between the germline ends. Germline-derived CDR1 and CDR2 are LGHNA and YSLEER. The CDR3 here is CASSQDPAGDNTDTQYF. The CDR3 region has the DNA TGCGCCAGCAGCCAAGATCCTGCGGGGGACAACACAGATACGCAGTATTTT.